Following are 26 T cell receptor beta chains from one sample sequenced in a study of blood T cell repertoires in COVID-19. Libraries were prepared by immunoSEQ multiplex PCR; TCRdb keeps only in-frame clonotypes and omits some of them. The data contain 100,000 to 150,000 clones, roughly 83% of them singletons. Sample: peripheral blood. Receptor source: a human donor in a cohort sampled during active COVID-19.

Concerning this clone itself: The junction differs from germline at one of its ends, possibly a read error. The CDR3: CASSLASSYNEQFF. In DNA form, the CDR3 reads TGTGCCAGCAGCCTAGCCAGCTCCTACAATGAGCAGTTCTTC. The rearrangement joins TRBV7-2 to TRBJ2-1, with D possibly TRBD2 on 5 matching bases. This CDR3 is built from 14 residues. Germline V gene data show CDR1 as SGHTA and CDR2 as FQGNSA.

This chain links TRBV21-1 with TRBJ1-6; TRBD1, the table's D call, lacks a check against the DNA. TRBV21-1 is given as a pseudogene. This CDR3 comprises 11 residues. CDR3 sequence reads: CAGYRDSPLHF. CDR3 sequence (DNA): TGTGCCGGGTACAGGGATTCACCCCTCCACTTT.

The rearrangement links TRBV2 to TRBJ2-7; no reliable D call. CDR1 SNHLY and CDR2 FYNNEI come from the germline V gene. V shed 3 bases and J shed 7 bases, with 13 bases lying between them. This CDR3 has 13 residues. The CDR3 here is CASSESLVVEQYF. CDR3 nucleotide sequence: TGTGCCAGCAGTGAGTCCCTAGTCGTGGAGCAGTACTTC.

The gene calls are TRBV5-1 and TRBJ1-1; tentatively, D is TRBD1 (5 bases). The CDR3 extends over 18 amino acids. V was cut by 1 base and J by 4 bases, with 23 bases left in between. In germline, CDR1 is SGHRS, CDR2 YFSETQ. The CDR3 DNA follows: TGCGCCAGCAGCTTGACCCCGGGGGGAGGGGATCTTTTCACTGAAGCTTTCTTT. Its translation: CASSLTPGGGDLFTEAFF.

The CDR3 DNA reads TGCAGTGCTAGTTCGGTTATCAGGGACAATGAGCAGTTCTTC. Amino acids: CSASSVIRDNEQFF. The chain carries TRBV20-1 and TRBJ2-1, with a possible D match to TRBD1 (5 bases). CDR3 length equals 14 residues. Germline CDR1 DFQATT, CDR2 SNEGSKA (reference sequence). Trimming removed 3 bases at V and 5 bases at J, with 14 bases between.

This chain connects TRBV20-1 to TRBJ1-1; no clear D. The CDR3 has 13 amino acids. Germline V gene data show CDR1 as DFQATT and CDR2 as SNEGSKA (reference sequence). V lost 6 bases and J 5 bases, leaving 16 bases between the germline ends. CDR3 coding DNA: TGCAGTGCCAGTGCGGGGTTACGGACTGAAGCTTTCTTT. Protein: CSASAGLRTEAFF.

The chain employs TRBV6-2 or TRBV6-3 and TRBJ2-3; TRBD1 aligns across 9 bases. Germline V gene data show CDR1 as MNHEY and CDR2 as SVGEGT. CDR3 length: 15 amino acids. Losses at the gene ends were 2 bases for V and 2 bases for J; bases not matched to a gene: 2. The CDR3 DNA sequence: TGTGCCAGCAGTTACGGGACAGGGTTCACAGATACGCAGTATTTT. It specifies CASSYGTGFTDTQYF.

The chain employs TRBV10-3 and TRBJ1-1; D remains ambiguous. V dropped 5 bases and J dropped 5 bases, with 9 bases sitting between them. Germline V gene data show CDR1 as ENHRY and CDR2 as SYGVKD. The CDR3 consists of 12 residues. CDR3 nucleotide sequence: TGTGCCATCAGTCCCCCGGGAACTGAAGCTTTCTTT. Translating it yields CAISPPGTEAFF.

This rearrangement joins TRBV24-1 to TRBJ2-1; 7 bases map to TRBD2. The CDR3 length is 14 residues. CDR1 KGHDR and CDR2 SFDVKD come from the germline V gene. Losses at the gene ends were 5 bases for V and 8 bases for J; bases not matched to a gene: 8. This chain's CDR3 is CATSAWEGRDEQFF. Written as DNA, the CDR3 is TGTGCCACCAGTGCGTGGGAGGGCCGGGATGAGCAGTTCTTC.

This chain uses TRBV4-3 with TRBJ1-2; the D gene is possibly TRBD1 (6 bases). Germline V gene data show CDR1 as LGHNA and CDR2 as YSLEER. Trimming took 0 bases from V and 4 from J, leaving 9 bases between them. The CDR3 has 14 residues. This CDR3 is CASSQEGHPYGYTF. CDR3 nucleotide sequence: TGCGCCAGCAGCCAAGAGGGACACCCCTATGGCTACACCTTC.

CDR3 bases: TGTGCCAGCAGCCGCGGGGGAGGGGGGAGATGGGACAATGAGCAGTTCTTC. Translating gives CASSRGGGGRWDNEQFF. This sequence joins TRBV7-2 and TRBJ2-1, with D possibly being TRBD2 (7 bases). Per germline, CDR1 SGHTA and CDR2 FQGNSA. This CDR3 spans 17 amino acids. Trimming cost V 5 bases and J 5 bases, with 22 bases left between them.

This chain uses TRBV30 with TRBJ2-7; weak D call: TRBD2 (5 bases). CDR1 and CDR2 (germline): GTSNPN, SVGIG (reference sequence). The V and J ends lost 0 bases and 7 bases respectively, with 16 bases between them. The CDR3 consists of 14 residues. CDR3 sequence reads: CAWSVLARRGEQYF. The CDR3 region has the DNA TGTGCCTGGAGTGTACTCGCTCGCCGGGGAGAGCAGTACTTC.

CDR3 coding DNA: TGTGCCAGCACCCTAGGACAGGTCCCTTACGAGCAGTACTTC. Translating gives CASTLGQVPYEQYF. The J gene is TRBJ2-7, the V gene TRBV5-5, with 7 bases that match TRBD1. The germline V gene has CDR1 SGHKS and CDR2 YYEKEE (reference sequence). Trimming removed 6 bases from V and 4 bases from J; junction bases left unmatched: 10. The CDR3 has 14 amino acids.

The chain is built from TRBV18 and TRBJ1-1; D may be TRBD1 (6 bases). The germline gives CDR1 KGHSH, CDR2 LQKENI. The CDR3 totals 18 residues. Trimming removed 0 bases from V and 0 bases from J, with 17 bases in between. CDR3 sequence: CASSPPWARGRLNTEAFF. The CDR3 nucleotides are TGTGCCAGCTCACCACCATGGGCCAGGGGAAGGTTGAACACTGAAGCTTTCTTT.

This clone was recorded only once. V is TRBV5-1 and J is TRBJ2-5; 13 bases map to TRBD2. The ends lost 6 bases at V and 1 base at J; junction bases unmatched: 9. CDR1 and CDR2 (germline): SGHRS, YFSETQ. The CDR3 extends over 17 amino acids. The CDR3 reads CASNNGGTSGIQETQYF. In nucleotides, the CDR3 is TGCGCCAGCAACAACGGTGGGACTAGCGGGATCCAAGAGACCCAGTACTTC.

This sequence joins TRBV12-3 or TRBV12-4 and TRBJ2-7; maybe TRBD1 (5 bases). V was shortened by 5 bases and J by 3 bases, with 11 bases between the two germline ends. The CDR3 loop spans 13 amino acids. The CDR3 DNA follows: TGTGCCAGCAGTCTAGGACACCTCTACGAGCAGTACTTC. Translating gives CASSLGHLYEQYF.

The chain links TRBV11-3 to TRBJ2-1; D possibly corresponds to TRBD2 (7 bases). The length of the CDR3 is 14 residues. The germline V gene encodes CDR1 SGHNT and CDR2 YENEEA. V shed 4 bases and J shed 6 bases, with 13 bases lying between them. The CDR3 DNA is TGTGCCAGCAGCTCCGGGGGGCTGGGCAATGAGCAGTTCTTC. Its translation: CASSSGGLGNEQFF.

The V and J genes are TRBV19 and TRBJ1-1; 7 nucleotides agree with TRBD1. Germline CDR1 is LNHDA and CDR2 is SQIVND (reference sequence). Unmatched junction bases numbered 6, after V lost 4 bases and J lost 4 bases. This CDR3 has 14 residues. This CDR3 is CASSRGDRATEAFF. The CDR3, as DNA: TGTGCCAGTAGTAGGGGAGACAGGGCCACTGAAGCTTTCTTT.

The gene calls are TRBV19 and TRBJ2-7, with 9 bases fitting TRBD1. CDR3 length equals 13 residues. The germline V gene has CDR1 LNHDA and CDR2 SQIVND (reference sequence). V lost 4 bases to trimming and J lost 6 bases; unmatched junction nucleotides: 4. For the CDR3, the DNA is TGTGCCAGTAGTACTTCGACAGGGGGCGAGCAGTACTTC. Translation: CASSTSTGGEQYF.

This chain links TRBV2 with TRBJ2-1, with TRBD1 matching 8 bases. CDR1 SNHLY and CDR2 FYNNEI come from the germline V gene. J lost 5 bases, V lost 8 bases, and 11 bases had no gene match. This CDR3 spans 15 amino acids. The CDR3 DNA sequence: TGTGCCAGCGCACCTGACAGGGGACAAAACAATGAGCAGTTCTTC. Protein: CASAPDRGQNNEQFF. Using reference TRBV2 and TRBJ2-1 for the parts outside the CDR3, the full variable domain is EPEVTQTPSHQVTQMGQEVILRCVPISNHLYFYWYRQILGQKVEFLVSFYNNEISEKSEIFDDQFSVERPDGSNFTLKIRSTKLEDSAMYFCASAPDRGQNNEQFFGPGTRLTVL.

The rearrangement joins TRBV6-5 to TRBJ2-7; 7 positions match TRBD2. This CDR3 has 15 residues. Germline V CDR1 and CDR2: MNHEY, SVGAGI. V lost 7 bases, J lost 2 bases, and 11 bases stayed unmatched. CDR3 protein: CASIGLGGAPYEQYF. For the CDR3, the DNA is TGTGCCAGCATAGGGTTGGGAGGGGCCCCCTACGAGCAGTACTTC.

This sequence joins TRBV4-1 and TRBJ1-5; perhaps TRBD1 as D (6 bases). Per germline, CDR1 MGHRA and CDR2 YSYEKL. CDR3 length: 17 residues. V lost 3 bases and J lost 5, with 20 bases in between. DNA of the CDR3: TGCGCCAGCAGCCATCCCGGCCGGAGCAGGGGAGATCAGCCCCAGCATTTT. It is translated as CASSHPGRSRGDQPQHF.

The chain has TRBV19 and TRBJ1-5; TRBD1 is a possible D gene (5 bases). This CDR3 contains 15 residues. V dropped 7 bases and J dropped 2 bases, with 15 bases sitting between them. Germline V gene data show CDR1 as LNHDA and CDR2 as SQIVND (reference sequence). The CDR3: CASTPQGFGNQPQHF. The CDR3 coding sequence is TGTGCCAGTACCCCCCAGGGATTCGGCAATCAGCCCCAGCATTTT.

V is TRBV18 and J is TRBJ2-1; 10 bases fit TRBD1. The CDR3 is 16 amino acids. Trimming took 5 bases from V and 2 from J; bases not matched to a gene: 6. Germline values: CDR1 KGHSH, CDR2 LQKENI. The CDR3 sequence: CASSLLGQGAYNEQFF. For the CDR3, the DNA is TGTGCCAGCTCATTACTAGGACAGGGGGCCTACAATGAGCAGTTCTTC.

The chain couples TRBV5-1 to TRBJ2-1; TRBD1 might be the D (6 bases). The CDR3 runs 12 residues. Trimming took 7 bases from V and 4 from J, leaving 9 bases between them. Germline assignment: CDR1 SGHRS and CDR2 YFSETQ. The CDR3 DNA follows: TGCGCCAGCTGGGACATGTACAATGAGCAGTTCTTC. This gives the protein CASWDMYNEQFF.

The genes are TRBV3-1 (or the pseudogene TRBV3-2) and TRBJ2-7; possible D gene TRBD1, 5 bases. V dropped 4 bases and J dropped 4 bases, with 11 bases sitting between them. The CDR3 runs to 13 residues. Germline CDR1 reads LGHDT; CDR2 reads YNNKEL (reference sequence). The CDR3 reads CASSPTAKYEQYF. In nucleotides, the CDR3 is TGTGCCAGCAGCCCGACAGCTAAATACGAGCAGTACTTC.